Below, one TCR beta chain is given with its context. This clonotype came up many times. Its antigen is not yet known. No quality values exist for individual bases; no much larger clone is one base distant. The sample belongs to a study of molecular identifiers for immune sequencing clone quantification (dated 2018 in TCRdb). Background for the entire study: For a replicate experiment, the RNA from either about 20,000 or 100,000 naive CD8 T cells was divided into five aliquots, and four of those aliquots went on to sequencing. This methods study benchmarked molecular-identifier clustering-based TCR repertoire sequencing (MIDCIRS) and TCR RNA copy counting, using CD8 T cells to do so.

Naive CD8 T cell libraries were made from 20,000 to 1,000,000 sorted cells using 10%, 30% or 50% of purified RNA. Naive CD8 T cells, defined as CD8+CD4-CCR7+CD45RA+, were FACS-sorted into RLT Plus buffer on a BD FACSAria II. Detection sensitivity was tested by spiking Jurkat RNA equal to approximately 9 TCR copies' worth into samples containing about 20,000-1,100,000 naive CD8 T cells. Enrichment of CD8 T cells was performed with RosetteSep CD8+ T Cell Enrichment Cocktail and Ficoll-Paque, after which ACK red cell lysis was carried out. What the authors observed across the whole study: Spiked-in Jurkat TCR RNA equivalent to a single cell was reported to be detectable even among 800,000 to 1,000,000 naive CD8 T cells. Highly expanded clone sizes could be underestimated because identical TCR molecules may share a barcode. The naive libraries included spiked-in Jurkat TCR RNA (10 copies' worth), and this Jurkat TCR RNA is not part of the donor repertoire. Modeling gave around 3.3 recovered TCR RNA copies per cell versus 8 to 10 by digital PCR, implying approximately 30% capture efficiency. Clones above 20 RNA copies held over 97% of molecules in CMV-specific effector cells but under 1% in naive cells. When barcode sub-clustering was not used, chimeric consensus sequences inflated TCR diversity, with chimeras reaching as high as 47%.

Receptors were amplified or captured by PCR. Data came from a NextSeq 500. Bulk TCR libraries were made following a previously described method, with the TCR primers given in Table S5. The Qiagen AllPrep DNA/RNA kit was used to purify total RNA. Before any analysis, reads coming from multiple sequencing runs of the same library were combined into one pool. On the authors' methods: Reads were retained only if the reads had an exact TCR constant sequence, and the retained reads were trimmed to 150 nt and grouped according to their 12-nt molecular barcodes. Within each barcode group, reads were sub-clustered at a 15% Levenshtein threshold, and quality-weighted consensus sequences were built per RNA molecule. Non-functional sequences were removed, as were lower-count sequences one edit away from another. On the basis of fitting two negative binomial distributions, barcode sub-clusters with fewer than 20% of the maximum read count were discarded. Starting from the raw public reads, TCRdb applied fastp trimming at Q25, assembled clones with MiXCR and retained in-frame beta chains. For every CDR3 protein sequence, its rows merge into one entry that carries the most common genes and DNA. The V and J calls and clone size come from TCRdb's table, not from the authors' own analysis. For this sample the table gives a few hundred thousand distinct CDR3 sequences, of which about a quarter were detected only once. Under 0.8% of the sample is in the top ten clones.

The germline V end is reduced by 1 base and the J end by 3 bases; junction bases left unmatched: 7. For CDR1 and CDR2, the germline V gene (reference sequence) lists SEHNR and FQNEAQ. From the cysteine through the phenylalanine, the CDR3 covers 18 amino acids. CDR3 DNA is the only sequence kept; it has 54 bases, read in frame from the first base. The V gene is TRBV7-9 and the J gene is TRBJ2-1; TRBD1 matches 12 bases in the middle. The source material was naive CD8+ T cells from blood, with Jurkat cell RNA spiked in. The cell subset or site label for this specimen denotes: FACS-sorted CD8+CD4-CCR7+CD45RA+ naive T cells. This TCR derives from a human donor in good health. Some libraries in this study had Jurkat cell RNA spiked in. At the DNA level, the sequence is TGTGCCAGCAGCTTAGTCCCGGGACAGGGGGCAGTCTACAATGAGCAGTTCTTC. The resulting protein is CASSLVPGQGAVYNEQFF.